Each of the 23 T cell receptor beta chains below was sequenced from the same sample in a study of OX40 agonist ivuxolimab in advanced cancers. Libraries were prepared by immunoSEQ multiplex PCR; TCRdb keeps only in-frame clonotypes and omits some of them. The sample records tens of thousands of clones, 87% being singletons. The specimen was CD4+ or CD8+ T cells sorted from blood, collected in a trial of the OX40 agonist ivuxolimab. These receptors all stem from an adult with an advanced solid tumor such as melanoma, head and neck, liver or kidney cancer.

This clone was detected only a few times. This sequence joins TRBV5-1 and TRBJ2-5, with 9 nucleotides matching TRBD2. CDR1 is SGHRS, CDR2 YFSETQ, per germline. Trimming cost V 2 bases and J 3 bases; bases outside gene matches: 5. CDR3 length equals 15 residues. CDR3 sequence: CASSFRGGGEETQYF. In DNA, the CDR3 is TGCGCCAGCAGCTTTCGAGGCGGGGGGGAAGAGACCCAGTACTTC.

This clone was recorded only once. V is TRBV27 and J is TRBJ2-2, with TRBD2 matching over 10 bases. The CDR3 is 20 residues long. The germline CDR1 and CDR2 sequences are MNHEY and SMNVEV (reference sequence). The J segment lost 5 bases and the V segment lost 7 bases, leaving 22 bases of the junction unmatched. The CDR3 loop reads CASTRYLAGEYSSGTGELFF. The CDR3 DNA reads TGTGCCAGCACGAGATATCTAGCGGGAGAATATTCCTCTGGGACCGGGGAGCTGTTTTTT.

This sequence joins TRBV4-2 and TRBJ1-5; D not resolved. Germline V lookup: CDR1 LGHNA, CDR2 YNFKEQ. The CDR3 is 16 amino acids. V lost 0 bases and J lost 3, with 12 bases in between. Here the CDR3 DNA reads TGTGCCAGCAGCCAAGATTGGTCGCCAGCCAATCAGCCCCAGCATTTT. Amino acid sequence: CASSQDWSPANQPQHF.

This clone occurred once. This chain uses TRBV28 with TRBJ2-7; 8 bases are a match to TRBD2. J gave up 1 base and V 1 base, and 3 bases lay outside the gene matches. CDR3 length: 15 residues. CDR1 and CDR2 (germline): MDHEN, SYDVKM. This chain's CDR3 is CASSLSGTRSYEQYF. The CDR3 DNA sequence: TGTGCCAGCAGTTTATCCGGGACTAGATCCTACGAGCAGTACTTC. The full variable domain, completed using reference TRBV28 and TRBJ2-7, is DVKVTQSSRYLVKRTGEKVFLECVQDMDHENMFWYRQDPGLGLRLIYFSYDVKMKEKGDIPEGYSVSREKKERFSLILESASTNQTSMYLCASSLSGTRSYEQYFGPGTRLTVT.

The chain has TRBV6-5 and TRBJ1-6, with D perhaps TRBD1 (6 bases). Germline V gene data show CDR1 as MNHEY and CDR2 as SVGAGI. The V gene lost 6 bases and the J gene lost 8 bases, with 11 bases spanning the gap. The length of the CDR3 is 13 residues. Written as DNA, the CDR3 is TGTGCCAGCAGAGGGGGGCCCGATTCACCCCTCCACTTT. Amino acids: CASRGGPDSPLHF.

This clone was picked up one time. The chain joins TRBV5-6 to TRBJ1-5; D is undetermined. Germline V gives CDR1 SGHDT, CDR2 YYEEEE. This CDR3 contains 13 residues. Trimming removed 0 bases at V and 9 bases at J, with 10 bases between. CDR3 protein: CASSLGEGRPQHF. Here the CDR3 DNA reads TGTGCCAGCAGCTTGGGGGAGGGTCGGCCCCAGCATTTT.

The J gene is TRBJ1-3, the V gene TRBV9; TRBD1 agrees at 7 bases. Germline V gene lookup returns CDR1 SGDLS and CDR2 YYNGEE. V lost 1 base, J lost 8 bases, and 9 bases stayed unmatched. CDR3 length: 15 residues. CDR3 residues: CASSVTGDILDTIYF. The CDR3 DNA follows: TGTGCCAGCAGCGTAACAGGGGACATCTTAGACACCATATATTTT. Supplemented by reference TRBV9 and TRBJ1-3, the full variable domain reads DSGVTQTPKHLITATGQRVTLRCSPRSGDLSVYWYQQSLDQGLQFLIQYYNGEERAKGNILERFSAQQFPDLHSELNLSSLELGDSALYFCASSVTGDILDTIYFGEGSWLTVV.

This chain links TRBV9 with TRBJ2-3; D remains unclear. Trimming took off 1 base at V and 4 bases at J, with 4 bases between the two ends. CDR1 and CDR2 (germline): SGDLS, YYNGEE. CDR3 length equals 12 residues. For the CDR3, the DNA is TGTGCCAGCAGCGTACAGGCAGATACGCAGTATTTT. It codes for CASSVQADTQYF. The full variable domain, rest sourced from reference TRBV9 and TRBJ2-3, is DSGVTQTPKHLITATGQRVTLRCSPRSGDLSVYWYQQSLDQGLQFLIQYYNGEERAKGNILERFSAQQFPDLHSELNLSSLELGDSALYFCASSVQADTQYFGPGTRLTVL.

This chain uses TRBV27 with TRBJ2-4; 9 bases map to TRBD1. CDR1 is MNHEY, CDR2 SMNVEV, per germline (reference sequence). The CDR3 length is 15 residues. The ends lost 6 bases at V and 0 bases at J; junction bases unmatched: 3. DNA of the CDR3: TGTGCCAGCAGGGACAGGGGATTAGCCAAAAACATTCAGTACTTC. Its protein product is CASRDRGLAKNIQYF.

This chain connects TRBV7-9 to TRBJ1-1, with D perhaps matching TRBD1 (6 bases). The CDR3 has 15 amino acids. CDR1 and CDR2 (germline): SEHNR, FQNEAQ (reference sequence). The V and J ends lost 5 bases and 1 base respectively, with 14 bases between them. CDR3: CASSPWGQGNTEAFF. In DNA form, the CDR3 reads TGTGCCAGCAGCCCTTGGGGGCAGGGGAACACTGAAGCTTTCTTT.

J is TRBJ1-2 and V is TRBV28, with D perhaps matching TRBD1 (5 bases). Germline V CDR1 and CDR2: MDHEN, SYDVKM. Trimming cost V 3 bases and J 4 bases, with 6 bases left between them. The CDR3 is 12 residues long. The CDR3 coding sequence is TGTGCCAGCAGTTTCAGGGCCTATGGCTACACCTTC. Translating gives CASSFRAYGYTF.

This clone was found a few times. The rearrangement joins TRBV28 to TRBJ2-7, with D possibly TRBD1 on 7 matching bases. CDR1 MDHEN and CDR2 SYDVKM come from the germline V gene. The V gene lost 1 base and the J gene lost 0 bases, with 25 bases spanning the gap. This CDR3 is 20 amino acids long. CDR3 nucleotide sequence: TGTGCCAGCAGTTTATTGAGGAGGGGGCGCATCCCCCAGAGCTCCTACGAGCAGTACTTC. Residues: CASSLLRRGRIPQSSYEQYF.

The J gene is TRBJ1-5, the V gene TRBV18; D remains ambiguous. The CDR3 is 14 amino acids. The germline gives CDR1 KGHSH, CDR2 LQKENI. Trimming removed 3 bases at V and 0 bases at J, with 6 bases between. The CDR3 bases are TGTGCCAGCTCACCGGGAAATAGCAATCAGCCCCAGCATTTT. The encoded protein is CASSPGNSNQPQHF.

The CDR3 protein is CASSFGGTGSSGEQFF. CDR3 sequence (DNA): TGTGCCAGCAGCTTCGGCGGGACAGGGTCCTCCGGTGAGCAGTTCTTC. The chain joins TRBV7-6 to TRBJ2-1, with TRBD1 matching 9 bases. The germline V gene has CDR1 SGHVS and CDR2 FNYEAQ. The CDR3 covers 16 residues. V gave up 3 bases and J gave up 9 bases; unmatched junction bases: 12.

This chain joins TRBV29-1 and TRBJ1-2; D is unclear. The CDR3 consists of 14 residues. Trimming took 7 bases from V and 0 from J, leaving 15 bases between them. In germline, CDR1 is SQVTM, CDR2 ANQGSEA. The CDR3 here is CSASEGASNYGYTF. The CDR3 bases are TGCAGCGCATCCGAAGGCGCTTCTAACTATGGCTACACCTTC. Full variable domain (remainder filled in from reference TRBV29-1 and TRBJ1-2): SAVISQKPSRDICQRGTSLTIQCQVDSQVTMMFWYRQQPGQSLTLIATANQGSEATYESGFVIDKFPISRPNLTFSTLTVSNMSPEDSSIYLCSASEGASNYGYTFGSGTRLTVV.

The chain couples TRBV7-8 to TRBJ2-5, with 7 bases aligning to TRBD2. Germline-derived CDR1 and CDR2 are SGHVS and FQNEAQ. V dropped 5 bases and J dropped 1; count of bases not matched to a gene: 4. The CDR3 has 14 amino acids. CDR3 sequence: CASSLTSVQETQYF. CDR3 sequence (DNA): TGTGCCAGCAGCCTCACTAGCGTCCAAGAGACCCAGTACTTC.

V usage is TRBV5-4 and J usage is TRBJ2-5; D ambiguous. Trimming took off 4 bases at V and 5 bases at J, with 15 bases between the two ends. The CDR3 totals 14 residues. The germline V gene has CDR1 SGHNT and CDR2 YYREEE (reference sequence). CDR3 in amino acids: CASSTTGSRETQYF. CDR3 coding DNA: TGTGCCAGCAGCACAACCGGGTCCCGGGAGACCCAGTACTTC.

V and J are TRBV6-1 and TRBJ1-1; unclear D gene. CDR1 and CDR2 from the germline V gene are MNHNS and SASEGT. The CDR3 is made up of 14 amino acids. V was pared by 2 bases and J by 4 bases, with 11 bases between. The chain's CDR3 is CASSESEGRTEAFF. The CDR3 bases are TGTGCCAGCAGTGAATCCGAGGGTCGCACTGAAGCTTTCTTT.

This chain joins TRBV4-2 and TRBJ1-5; tentative D call: TRBD1 (6 bases). Per germline, CDR1 LGHNA and CDR2 YNFKEQ. The CDR3 totals 17 residues. Trimming shortened V by 0 bases and J by 6 bases, and 18 bases separated the two germline ends. CDR3 sequence reads: CASSQESVRGRGQPQHF. CDR3 nucleotides: TGTGCCAGCAGCCAAGAATCGGTTAGGGGGAGGGGTCAGCCCCAGCATTTT.

The CDR3 region is CASSLIDSGYGYTF. The CDR3 nucleotides are TGTGCCAGCAGTTTAATTGACAGTGGCTATGGCTACACCTTC. This chain links TRBV28 with TRBJ1-2; tentatively, D is TRBD1 (5 bases). With 2 bases removed from V and 4 bases from J, the gap between germline ends came to 11 bases. Germline CDR1 reads MDHEN; CDR2 reads SYDVKM. The CDR3 spans 14 residues.

The CDR3 sequence is CASSLLGQGAGETQYF. DNA of the CDR3: TGTGCCAGCAGCTTACTCGGGCAGGGGGCAGGGGAGACCCAGTACTTC. The chain combines TRBV7-2 with TRBJ2-5; 8 bases are shared with TRBD1. Germline V gene sequence: CDR1 SGHTA, CDR2 FQGNSA. CDR3 size: 16 residues. V shed 2 bases and J 5 bases; nucleotides not matched to a gene: 10. Combining the CDR3 with reference TRBV7-2 and TRBJ2-5 gives the whole variable domain GAGVSQSPSNKVTEKGKDVELRCDPISGHTALYWYRQSLGQGLEFLIYFQGNSAPDKSGLPSDRFSAERTGGSVSTLTIQRTQQEDSAVYLCASSLLGQGAGETQYFGPGTRLLVL.

The V call is TRBV29-1, the J call TRBJ1-1; D remains unclear. The germline V gene encodes CDR1 SQVTM and CDR2 ANQGSEA. V dropped 0 bases and J dropped 2 bases, with 7 bases sitting between them. The CDR3 is made up of 13 amino acids. The CDR3 is CSVEDQVNTEAFF. The CDR3 nucleotides are TGCAGCGTTGAAGATCAAGTCAACACTGAAGCTTTCTTT.

This rearrangement joins TRBV27 to TRBJ2-3, with D uncertain. Germline V gene sequence: CDR1 MNHEY, CDR2 SMNVEV (reference sequence). The CDR3 contains 14 residues. V lost 0 bases to trimming and J lost 0 bases, with 4 bases between them. CDR3 in amino acids: CASSLSRSTDTQYF. CDR3 nucleotide sequence: TGTGCCAGCAGTTTATCGCGTAGCACAGATACGCAGTATTTT.